This is a list of T cell receptor beta chains from one sample in a study of OX40 agonist ivuxolimab in advanced cancers. Sequenced by immunoSEQ multiplex PCR; TCRdb stores in-frame clones only, minus some. The sample carries tens of thousands of clones, 87% recorded once. Sequenced material: CD4+ or CD8+ T cells sorted from blood, taken in a trial of the OX40 agonist ivuxolimab. The receptors shown here come from an adult with an advanced solid tumor such as melanoma, head and neck, liver or kidney cancer. CDR3s include the opening cysteine and the closing phenylalanine or tryptophan. D genes are given only for firm matches.

J | D | V | DNA | CDR3
TRBJ1-2 | TRBD1 | TRBV29-1 | TGCAGCGTTGTCCTACAGGGGGACTATGGCTACACCTTC | CSVVLQGDYGYTF
TRBJ2-5 | TRBD1 | TRBV9 | TGTGCCAGCAGCGTTAACAGGGGGCGAAAGGAGACCCAGTACTTC | CASSVNRGRKETQYF
TRBJ2-3 | NA | TRBV11-2 | TGTGCCAGCAGCTTCGGACGTGGTCGGGATACGCAGTATTTT | CASSFGRGRDTQYF
TRBJ2-1 | TRBD2 | TRBV7-9 | TGTGCCAGCAGCGTCGGGACTAGCGGTTACAATGAGCAGTTCTTC | CASSVGTSGYNEQFF
TRBJ2-1 | TRBD2 | TRBV6-5 | TGTGCCAGCAGTTACGCGGGAGGGCCTGGGGATGAGCAGTTCTTC | CASSYAGGPGDEQFF
TRBJ1-2 | NA | TRBV30 | TGTGCCTGGAGTGTAGGTAGCGATGGCTACACCTTC | CAWSVGSDGYTF
TRBJ1-3 | NA | TRBV7-6 | TGTGCCAGCAGCCCGCAGGGGAAACGCGGAAGGAACACCATATATTTT | CASSPQGKRGRNTIYF
TRBJ2-7 | TRBD1 | TRBV9 | TGTGCCAGCAGCGTAGAGGCCGCTGGGACAGGACGCTACGAGCAGTACTTC | CASSVEAAGTGRYEQYF
TRBJ2-5 | NA | TRBV2 | TGTGCCAGCAGTCTCAAGGTCAGGGCGGTGGAGACCCAGTACTTC | CASSLKVRAVETQYF
TRBJ2-5 | TRBD2 | TRBV5-6 | TGTGCCAGCAGCTGGGGGCTGGCGGGGGGGCCGGGGGAGACCCAGTACTTC | CASSWGLAGGPGETQYF
TRBJ2-7 | TRBD2 | TRBV6-5 | TGTGCCAGCAGTGAGCGGGGGCCATATTACGAGCAGTACTTC | CASSERGPYYEQYF
TRBJ2-3 | NA | TRBV7-9 | TGTGCCAGCAGCTTCCCCGGCGGACGCACAGATACGCAGTATTTT | CASSFPGGRTDTQYF
TRBJ1-2 | TRBD1 | TRBV11-2 | TGTGCCAGCAGCCTCGGACAGGGTCGAAGCTACACCTTC | CASSLGQGRSYTF
TRBJ2-7 | TRBD2 | TRBV4-3 | TGCGCCAGCAGCTTAACTAGCGGGGGGGACGAGCAGTACTTC | CASSLTSGGDEQYF
TRBJ2-3 | TRBD1 | TRBV5-4 | TGTGCCAGCAGCTTGAACCCTACAGGGGGCAACACAGATACGCAGTATTTT | CASSLNPTGGNTDTQYF
TRBJ1-3 | NA | TRBV14 | TGTGCCAGCAGCCTCGGGGGATCTGGCGGAAACACCATATATTTT | CASSLGGSGGNTIYF
TRBJ2-3 | TRBD2 | TRBV7-2 | TGTGCCAGCAGCTCGACTAGCGGGGGGTGGGATACGCAGTATTTT | CASSSTSGGWDTQYF
TRBJ2-5 | TRBD1 | TRBV5-1 | TGCGCCAGCAGCTCCCCCCGGGGGACAGGGGGAGAGACCCAGTACTTC | CASSSPRGTGGETQYF
TRBJ1-1 | TRBD1 | TRBV10-3 | TGTGCCATCAGTATACAGGGGGACACTGAAGCTTTCTTT | CAISIQGDTEAFF
TRBJ2-5 | NA | TRBV11-2 | TGTGCCAGCAGCTTAGGTCGGCTAACCCAAGAGACCCAGTACTTC | CASSLGRLTQETQYF
TRBJ2-3 | TRBD2 | TRBV2 | TGTGCCAGTGGACTAGCGGGTTTATCGGATACGCAGTATTTT | CASGLAGLSDTQYF
TRBJ1-1 | NA | TRBV9 | TGTGCCAGCAGCCCCCAGGAAGCTTTGAACACTGAAGCTTTCTTT | CASSPQEALNTEAFF
TRBJ1-2 | NA | TRBV7-2 | TGTGCCAGCAGCGCAGGGGCTGGCTACACCTTC | CASSAGAGYTF
TRBJ1-2 | NA | TRBV7-9 | TGTGCCAGCAGTCCAGGCGCTTGGGGCTTAAATGGCTACACCTTC | CASSPGAWGLNGYTF
TRBJ1-1 | TRBD1 | TRBV6-5 | TGTGCCAGCAGTTACGACAGGGGTTCCACTGAAGCTTTCTTT | CASSYDRGSTEAFF
TRBJ2-1 | NA | TRBV15 | TGTGCCACCAGCAGGGGGCCGGGACTGTACAATGAGCAGTTCTTC | CATSRGPGLYNEQFF